Listed here are 5 T cell receptor beta chains from one sample, sequenced in a study of identical twins. MiXCR, run by TCRdb on the 5' RACE reads, gives a single entry per CDR3 protein. The sample shows fewer than 550,000 distinct CDR3 sequences, approximately 16% of them seen only once. The same specimen was also included in a second study, on yellow fever vaccine responses in identical twins.

Sequencing was carried out using CD4+ T cells sorted from blood. The receptors stem from a woman aged 18-35 years in good health.

The chain joins TRBV29-1 to TRBJ1-3; 10 bases agree with TRBD1. The J segment lost 3 bases and the V segment lost 7 bases, leaving 9 bases of the junction unmatched. The CDR3 contains 15 residues. Germline V gene data show CDR1 as SQVTM and CDR2 as ANQGSEA. CDR3 sequence reads: CSAISTGGFGNTIYF. The DNA for the CDR3 is TGCAGCGCAATCTCGACAGGGGGCTTTGGAAACACCATATATTTT.

In this sample, this clonotype turned up a few times. The chain combines TRBV20-1 with TRBJ2-1; TRBD2 aligns across 10 bases. CDR1 and CDR2 (germline): DFQATT, SNEGSKA (reference sequence). CDR3 length: 16 amino acids. V was clipped by 0 bases and J by 4 bases; unmatched bases: 6. The CDR3 spells CSARDLAGDIYNEQFF. CDR3 bases: TGCAGTGCTAGAGATCTAGCGGGGGATATATACAATGAGCAGTTCTTC.

This clonotype came up a few times. CDR3 nucleotides: TGTGCCAGCTCACCACCGGGACAGGGTCCCTACGAGCAGTACTTC. This gives the protein CASSPPGQGPYEQYF. The rearrangement uses TRBV18 and TRBJ2-7, with 9 bases that match TRBD1. J gave up 2 bases and V 0 bases, and 2 bases lay outside the gene matches. CDR3 length equals 15 residues. Germline V gene sequence: CDR1 KGHSH, CDR2 LQKENI.

This clonotype was recorded a few times. The V and J genes are TRBV12-3 or TRBV12-4 and TRBJ1-5; D gene uncertain. The CDR3 sequence is 15 residues long. V was pared by 3 bases and J by 5 bases, with 14 bases between. The CDR3 DNA follows: TGTGCCAGCAGTTTCGCGGATAACACGGATCAGCCCCAGCATTTT. Translating gives CASSFADNTDQPQHF.

The chain employs TRBV12-3 or TRBV12-4 and TRBJ2-1, with D possibly being TRBD1 or TRBD2 (5 bases each). Trimming shortened V by 7 bases and J by 0 bases, and 19 bases separated the two germline ends. The CDR3 spans 17 residues. CDR3 nucleotide sequence: TGTGCCAGCACCCTCACGAGGGGTCGGAGCTCCTACAATGAGCAGTTCTTC. Its translation is CASTLTRGRSSYNEQFF.